Below are 27 T cell receptor beta chains sequenced from a single sample in a study of blood T cell repertoires in COVID-19. Clones were read by immunoSEQ multiplex PCR, and TCRdb kept only the in-frame ones, dropping some. The sample has approximately 280,000 clones, 85% seen once. Sequencing used peripheral blood. The receptor set was obtained from a man aged 45-65 years with active or convalescent COVID-19.

This clone was picked up a small number of times. The V gene is TRBV6-6, the J gene TRBJ1-4; a possible D gene is TRBD1 (5 bases). Germline loops: CDR1 MNHNY, CDR2 SVGAGI (reference sequence). This CDR3 has 16 residues. Trimming removed 6 bases at V and 3 bases at J, with 17 bases between. The CDR3 region has the DNA TGTGCCAGCAGGCCAGGGCGAGCAAGGGCTAATGAAAAACTGTTTTTT. This codes for CASRPGRARANEKLFF.

The chain is built from TRBV10-2 and TRBJ2-4; 10 nucleotides match TRBD1. This CDR3 is built from 12 residues. CDR1 is WSHSY, CDR2 SAAADI, per germline. V was pared by 6 bases and J by 8 bases, with 1 base of the junction left unmatched. The CDR3 DNA follows: TGCGCCAGCAGGGGGACAGGGGACATTCAGTACTTC. Translated, it gives CASRGTGDIQYF.

The V and J genes are TRBV15 and TRBJ1-1; TRBD1 is a possible D gene (6 bases). Germline V gene data show CDR1 as LNHNV and CDR2 as YYDKDF (reference sequence). The length of the CDR3 is 17 residues. Deletions cut 0 bases from V and 3 bases from J, with 17 bases between. CDR3 sequence: CATSRDRRLTGHTEAFF. DNA of the CDR3: TGTGCCACCAGCAGAGATCGGCGGCTGACAGGTCACACTGAAGCTTTCTTT. Full variable domain (missing parts from reference TRBV15 and TRBJ1-1): DAMVIQNPRYQVTQFGKPVTLSCSQTLNHNVMYWYQQKSSQAPKLLFHYYDKDFNNEADTPDNFQSRRPNTSFCFLDIRSPGLGDTAMYLCATSRDRRLTGHTEAFFGQGTRLTVV.

This clone was counted many times. V usage is TRBV28 and J usage is TRBJ2-7, with D perhaps TRBD1 (5 bases). Trimming removed 3 bases at V and 4 bases at J, with 16 bases between. Germline loops: CDR1 MDHEN, CDR2 SYDVKM. The CDR3 loop spans 15 amino acids. CDR3 sequence reads: CASSFYRQGRYEQYF. In DNA form, the CDR3 reads TGTGCCAGCAGTTTTTACAGGCAGGGTCGTTACGAGCAGTACTTC.

The chain couples TRBV6-5 to TRBJ1-2; 7 nucleotides align to TRBD1. Germline CDR1 MNHEY, CDR2 SVGAGI. The CDR3 covers 15 residues. The junction had 9 bases not matched to a gene; V was cut back by 6 bases and J by 2 bases. CDR3 coding DNA: TGTGCCAGCAGCCGAGAAAAACAGGGGAACTATGGCTACACCTTC. Translation: CASSREKQGNYGYTF.

The chain has TRBV7-8 and TRBJ1-6; 7 nucleotides align to TRBD1. Unmatched junction bases numbered 4, after V lost 3 bases and J lost 5 bases. CDR1 and CDR2 from the germline V gene are SGHVS and FQNEAQ. CDR3 length: 15 amino acids. DNA of the CDR3: TGTGCCAGCAGCTTTACCGGGACAGATAATTCACCCCTCCACTTT. Amino acid sequence: CASSFTGTDNSPLHF. The full variable domain, rest sourced from reference TRBV7-8 and TRBJ1-6, is GAGVSQSPRYKVAKRGQDVALRCDPISGHVSLFWYQQALGQGPEFLTYFQNEAQLDKSGLPSDRFFAERPEGSVSTLKIQRTQQEDSAVYLCASSFTGTDNSPLHFGNGTRLTVT.

The chain combines TRBV4-1 with TRBJ2-1; D is ambiguous. This CDR3 is 15 amino acids long. V was shortened by 0 bases and J by 4 bases, with 10 bases between the two germline ends. Germline CDR1 reads MGHRA; CDR2 reads YSYEKL. Here the CDR3 reads CASSQDSSLYNEQFF. The CDR3 nucleotides are TGCGCCAGCAGCCAAGACAGTAGCCTTTACAATGAGCAGTTCTTC.

The V gene is TRBV2, the J gene TRBJ2-3; 9 bases align to TRBD1. V lost 8 bases to trimming and J lost 7 bases; unmatched junction nucleotides: 4. Germline loops: CDR1 SNHLY, CDR2 FYNNEI. The CDR3 covers 12 residues. The CDR3 sequence is CASGTGQNTQYF. Written as DNA, the CDR3 is TGTGCCAGCGGGACAGGGCAAAATACGCAGTATTTT.

V usage is TRBV10-2 and J usage is TRBJ2-7; TRBD1 agrees at 7 bases. V trimming: 6 bases; J trimming: 5 bases; junction bases outside the gene matches: 13. Per germline, CDR1 WSHSY and CDR2 SAAADI. This CDR3 is 15 amino acids long. The DNA of the CDR3 is TGCGCCAGCAGAAAGAGGGGGCCCGTCCCTGACGAGCAGTACTTC. It specifies CASRKRGPVPDEQYF.

This sequence joins TRBV5-6 and TRBJ1-6; 7 bases line up with TRBD1. Per germline, CDR1 SGHDT and CDR2 YYEEEE. The CDR3 is 14 amino acids. Germline trimming cut 4 bases from V and 6 bases from J; bases unmatched to any gene: 4. This CDR3 is CASSVQGFNSPLHF. The CDR3 nucleotides read TGTGCCAGCAGCGTACAGGGGTTTAATTCACCCCTCCACTTT.

CDR3 DNA sequence: TGTGCCAGCGGCGGGAGGGCCCTCGCGGATACGCAGTATTTT. This translates into CASGGRALADTQYF. The chain has TRBV28 and TRBJ2-3; 9 bases fit TRBD2. CDR3 length: 14 amino acids. Germline V gene sequence: CDR1 MDHEN, CDR2 SYDVKM. V lost 8 bases, J lost 6 bases, and 9 bases stayed unmatched.

The chain combines TRBV13 with TRBJ1-3, with 7 bases identical to TRBD1. J gave up 1 base and V 4 bases, and 4 bases lay outside the gene matches. CDR1 and CDR2 from the germline V gene are PRHDT and FYEKMQ (reference sequence). This CDR3 is built from 15 residues. The CDR3 region has the DNA TGTGCCAGCAGCTCCAAGGGACAGTCTGGAAACACCATATATTTT. This sequence encodes CASSSKGQSGNTIYF.

The chain joins TRBV12-5 to TRBJ2-3; 14 bases align to TRBD2. CDR3 length: 17 residues. Germline loops: CDR1 LGHNT, CDR2 FRNRAP. V shed 6 bases and J 0 bases; nucleotides not matched to a gene: 5. CDR3 DNA sequence: TGTGCTAGTGGCTCGGGACTAGCGGGAGATAGCACAGATACGCAGTATTTT. Encoded protein: CASGSGLAGDSTDTQYF.

The rearrangement links TRBV28 to TRBJ2-7; perhaps TRBD1 as D (5 bases). Germline assignment: CDR1 MDHEN and CDR2 SYDVKM. The CDR3 has 12 amino acids. Deletions cut 5 bases from V and 4 bases from J, with 9 bases between. The CDR3, as DNA: TGTGCCAGCAGTCTGACAGATTACGAGCAGTACTTC. Translation gives CASSLTDYEQYF.

This chain links TRBV7-2 with TRBJ2-4, with D perhaps TRBD2 (5 bases). The CDR3 consists of 15 residues. Germline values: CDR1 SGHTA, CDR2 FQGNSA. The V end lost 4 bases, the J end lost 9 bases, and 19 bases lay between the germline ends. The CDR3 region has the DNA TGTGCCAGCAGCTCGAGTGGTAGTAGCCGGGGCATTCAGTACTTC. This encodes CASSSSGSSRGIQYF.

This chain uses TRBV5-1 with TRBJ1-1, with a tentative D call TRBD1 (6 bases). V was clipped by 4 bases and J by 1 base, with 17 bases between them. CDR1 and CDR2 from the germline V gene are SGHRS and YFSETQ. This CDR3 spans 16 amino acids. The CDR3 region has the DNA TGCGCCAGCAGCGACCTCGGGGGGGCAAAGAACACTGAAGCTTTCTTT. Translating it yields CASSDLGGAKNTEAFF.

The rearrangement links TRBV19 to TRBJ1-6; TRBD1 aligns across 7 bases. The CDR3 sequence is 13 residues long. The V gene end was trimmed by 3 bases and the J gene end by 16 bases; junction bases not matched to a gene: 9. CDR1 is LNHDA and CDR2 is SQIVND in the germline V gene (reference sequence). This CDR3 reads CASSITQGDLLHF. DNA of the CDR3: TGTGCCAGTAGTATCACTCAGGGGGACCTTCTCCACTTT.

This CDR3 reads CASSHPARRSCHDEQFF. The CDR3 coding sequence is TGTGCCAGCAGCCATCCCGCGCGGCGGTCCTGCCATGATGAGCAGTTCTTC. The chain has TRBV12-1 and TRBJ2-1; no check of the table's D call, TRBD2, against the DNA was made. TRBV12-1 is termed a pseudogene. The length of the CDR3 is 17 residues.

This clone showed up just once. V is TRBV9 and J is TRBJ2-7; 8 bases map to TRBD1. CDR3 length: 15 amino acids. Germline trimming cut 3 bases from V and 5 bases from J; bases unmatched to any gene: 10. Per the germline V gene, CDR1 is SGDLS and CDR2 is YYNGEE. The CDR3 nucleotides are TGTGCCAGCAGCGCCTATTCAGGGGGCCTCAACGAGCAGTACTTC. Amino acid sequence: CASSAYSGGLNEQYF.

The J gene is TRBJ1-1, the V gene TRBV4-1; 10 nucleotides align to TRBD1. V lost 3 bases and J lost 6; bases outside the gene matches: 13. This CDR3 has 17 residues. Germline values: CDR1 MGHRA, CDR2 YSYEKL. This chain's CDR3 is CASSHKGVWTGGPEAFF. The CDR3 region has the DNA TGCGCCAGCAGCCACAAGGGGGTATGGACAGGGGGGCCTGAAGCTTTCTTT.

CDR3 sequence reads: CASRPNGDRGPNTF. CDR3 DNA: TGTGCCAGCAGGCCAAACGGGGACAGGGGGCCCAACACCTTC. This chain uses TRBV6-5 with TRBJ1-2; 12 nucleotides line up with TRBD1. Germline CDR1 and CDR2: MNHEY and SVGAGI. The CDR3 totals 14 residues. V shed 6 bases and J 12 bases; nucleotides not matched to a gene: 11.

This sequence joins TRBV4-1 and TRBJ1-4, with D perhaps TRBD1 (5 bases). CDR3 size: 15 residues. Germline-derived CDR1 and CDR2 are MGHRA and YSYEKL. Trimming took off 8 bases at V and 3 bases at J, with 16 bases between the two ends. The CDR3 coding sequence is TGCGCCAGCTCACCGAATGTAGGGGCTAATGAAAAACTGTTTTTT. It translates to CASSPNVGANEKLFF.

The chain is built from TRBV4-1 and TRBJ1-5; D is unclear. V was shortened by 3 bases and J by 7 bases, with 13 bases between the two germline ends. Germline loops: CDR1 MGHRA, CDR2 YSYEKL. The length of the CDR3 is 14 residues. The CDR3 DNA reads as TGCGCCAGCAGCCATATAGGAGGAGCACAGCCCCAGCATTTT. Translating it yields CASSHIGGAQPQHF.

Here the CDR3 reads CASSPQGGGTEAFF. The CDR3 nucleotides are TGTGCCAGCTCACCCCAGGGAGGCGGCACTGAAGCTTTCTTT. The chain combines TRBV18 with TRBJ1-1; tentative D call: TRBD1 (5 bases). The CDR3 totals 14 residues. V was cut by 3 bases and J by 4 bases, with 12 bases left in between. CDR1 is KGHSH and CDR2 is LQKENI in the germline V gene.

Only one count was recorded for this clone. CDR3 DNA sequence: TGTGCCAGCAGCCCAAGGACAGGGGCCTACGAGCAGTACTTC. Protein product: CASSPRTGAYEQYF. The rearrangement joins TRBV27 to TRBJ2-7, with 9 bases lining up with TRBD1. Germline lookup yields CDR1 MNHEY and CDR2 SMNVEV (reference sequence). The CDR3 covers 14 residues. Trimming took 6 bases from V and 2 from J; bases not matched to a gene: 5.

Points on this clone: Other DNA sequences in the sample encode the same CDR3. The J gene is TRBJ1-3, the V gene TRBV6-5, with D unclear. The CDR3 spans 14 residues. V lost 6 bases and J lost 0, with 9 bases in between. CDR1 and CDR2 (germline): MNHEY, SVGAGI. CDR3 coding DNA: TGTGCCAGCAGCTATAGCAACTCTGGAAACACCATATATTTT. Its protein is CASSYSNSGNTIYF.

The rearrangement joins TRBV5-6 to TRBJ1-4; a weak D match, TRBD1 (6 bases). Trimming cost V 0 bases and J 9 bases, with 15 bases left between them. The length of the CDR3 is 15 residues. Germline V CDR1 and CDR2: SGHDT, YYEEEE. CDR3 in DNA: TGTGCCAGCAGCTTGGGACAGGCAAGTTACCAAAAACTGTTTTTT. Protein product: CASSLGQASYQKLFF.